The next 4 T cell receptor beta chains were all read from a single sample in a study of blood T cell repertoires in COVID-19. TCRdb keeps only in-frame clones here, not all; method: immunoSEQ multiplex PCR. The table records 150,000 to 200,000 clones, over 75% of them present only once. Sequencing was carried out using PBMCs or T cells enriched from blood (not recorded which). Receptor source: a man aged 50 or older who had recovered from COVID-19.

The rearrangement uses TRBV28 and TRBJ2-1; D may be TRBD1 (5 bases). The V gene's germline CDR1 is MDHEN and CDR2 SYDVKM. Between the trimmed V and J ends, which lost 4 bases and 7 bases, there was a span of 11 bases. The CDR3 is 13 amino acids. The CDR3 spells CASSSSRVNEQFF. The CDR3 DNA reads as TGTGCCAGCAGTTCCTCCAGGGTGAATGAGCAGTTCTTC.

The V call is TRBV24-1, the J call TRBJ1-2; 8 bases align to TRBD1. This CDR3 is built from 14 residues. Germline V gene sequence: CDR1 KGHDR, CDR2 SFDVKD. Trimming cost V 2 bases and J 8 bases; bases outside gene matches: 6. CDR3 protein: CATSDYRQGKGYTF. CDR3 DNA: TGTGCCACCAGTGATTATAGACAGGGGAAGGGCTACACCTTC.

For the CDR3, the DNA is TGTGCCAGCAGTTTATTAGGACTCCGTGAGCAGTTCTTC. It specifies CASSLLGLREQFF. This rearrangement joins TRBV28 to TRBJ2-1; perhaps TRBD2 as D (5 bases). The germline V gene has CDR1 MDHEN and CDR2 SYDVKM. There are 13 residues in the CDR3. Trimming pared 1 base from V and 9 bases from J, leaving 10 bases between.

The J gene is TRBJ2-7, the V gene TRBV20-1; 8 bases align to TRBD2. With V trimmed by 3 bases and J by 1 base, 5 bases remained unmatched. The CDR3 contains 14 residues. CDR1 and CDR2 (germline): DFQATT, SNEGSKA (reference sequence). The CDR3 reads CSASDAGGSYEQYF. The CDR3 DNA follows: TGCAGTGCTAGTGACGCGGGGGGATCCTACGAGCAGTACTTC.